This entry describes one T cell receptor (beta chain). Antigen specificity is unknown. The data stem from a study of cytomegalovirus exposure and HLA in healthy donors. Study details: Across 300 to 400 genotyped donors, about 86% landed in the Caucasian-associated ancestry cluster. Overall study results and limits: In a later analysis, TCR beta V- and J-gene trimming was associated with a missense DCLRE1C variant.

PCR was performed using 60 Vbeta and 13 Jbeta primers. Measured with immunoSEQ multiplex PCR; TCRdb has only the in-frame clones, and not every one. The sample lists about 110,000 clones, around 72% seen once, with about 8.2% in the top ten. Germline values: CDR1 SGHRS, CDR2 YFSETQ. The CDR3 consists of 15 residues. V gave up 4 bases and J gave up 0 bases; unmatched junction bases: 4. The chain carries TRBV5-1 and TRBJ1-5, with 7 bases aligning to TRBD1. Specimen: PBMCs. The receptor was derived from a woman between 35 and 50 years old in good health and CMV-seropositive. The CDR3, as DNA: TGCGCCAGCAGCGAACAGGGGCTTAGCAATCAGCCCCAGCATTTT. Protein sequence: CASSEQGLSNQPQHF.